This note documents a single T cell receptor (beta chain) sequence. This sample was included in a study of neurological immune-mediated disorders. The ends were cut back, 6 bases at V and 3 bases at J, with 19 bases in the middle. Per the germline V gene, CDR1 is DFQATT and CDR2 is SNEGSKA (reference sequence). The length of the CDR3 is 15 residues. TCRdb recomputed calls from the 5' RACE reads with MiXCR, one row per CDR3 protein. Here the sample spans about 60,000 distinct CDR3 sequences, 3% to 4% being singletons. The chain uses TRBV20-1 and TRBJ2-3; D assignment may be TRBD1 or TRBD2 (7 bases each). The clonotype originates from a woman aged 55-69 years with multiple sclerosis. The sequenced material came from PBMCs. CDR3 sequence reads: CSAPRQGGWTDTQYF. The CDR3 region has the DNA TGCAGTGCCCCCCGACAGGGAGGGTGGACAGATACGCAGTATTTT.